Included here is one TCR beta chain sequence, with context. Unmatched junction bases numbered 3, after V lost 5 bases and J lost 7 bases. Germline V gene lookup returns CDR1 SGHVS and CDR2 FNYEAQ. The CDR3 has 14 amino acids. These data are taken from a study of blood T cell repertoires in COVID-19. Per the original methods: From reference gene primer amplification, estimates of nucleated cell counts were derived. Generated by immunoSEQ multiplex PCR, the TCRdb table keeps only in-frame clones and is missing some. That table gives V, J and clone size, and the DNA gave D and trimming. The table has about 94,000 clones, over 70% seen once.

The specimen sequenced was peripheral blood. The sequence came from a human donor in a cohort sampled during active COVID-19. The chain joins TRBV7-6 to TRBJ1-6, with 9 bases that match TRBD1. In nucleotides, the CDR3 is TGTGCCAGCAGCGCGGACAGGGGCAATTCACCCCTCCACTTT. As protein: CASSADRGNSPLHF.